Sequencing of this T cell receptor beta chain was carried out in a study of tumor-infiltrating lymphocytes in localized non-small cell lung cancer. Findings and limits, study-wide: Recurrence-free survival showed no association with tumor T-cell fraction.

Germline lookup yields CDR1 MGHRA and CDR2 YSYEKL. The CDR3 loop spans 15 amino acids. Unmatched junction bases numbered 2, after V lost 0 bases and J lost 3 bases. This clone was recorded only once. What it binds is unknown. Produced via immunoSEQ multiplex PCR; TCRdb's table is partial and in-frame only. The profile shows 6,000 to 7,000 clones, 74% of them singletons. Source material: lung tumor tissue. This sequence joins TRBV4-1 and TRBJ2-1, with 7 nucleotides matching TRBD2. The TCR was taken from a human donor with non-small cell lung cancer. CDR3 DNA sequence: TGCGCCAGCAGCCAAGACAGCGGGGTCTACAATGAGCAGTTCTTC. It encodes CASSQDSGVYNEQFF.